The clone carrying this T cell receptor (beta chain) was picked up a small number of times. No antigen is known for it. This record comes from a study of T cell responses to AZD1222 COVID-19 vaccine. Findings and limits, study-wide: Seropositivity was recorded at baseline in only a handful of AZD1222 recipients.

The method was immunoSEQ multiplex PCR; TCRdb's version includes in-frame clones alone and lacks a portion of them. In the table there are tens of thousands of clones, 88% of which are singletons. Trimming took off 5 bases at V and 2 bases at J, with 10 bases between the two ends. CDR1 SEHNR and CDR2 FQNEAQ come from the germline V gene (reference sequence). The CDR3 consists of 13 residues. The J gene is TRBJ2-7, the V gene TRBV7-9; D gene unclear. The sequencing used peripheral blood, collected 28 days after the second AZD1222 dose. The receptor's source is an adult who received the AZD1222 COVID-19 vaccine. The CDR3 region is CASSPVAPYEQYF. The CDR3 nucleotides read TGTGCCAGCAGCCCGGTGGCTCCCTACGAGCAGTACTTC.